This T cell receptor (beta chain) originates from a study of blood T cell repertoires in COVID-19. Study at large: The origin of the acute and convalescent COVID-19 samples was the United States, Italy and Spain.

Methods used by the authors: Estimation of nucleated cell counts was performed using reference gene primer amplification. The method was immunoSEQ multiplex PCR; TCRdb's version includes in-frame clones alone and lacks a portion of them. That table gives V, J and clone size, and the DNA gave D and trimming. The sample carries over 200,000 clones, about 85% recorded once. V dropped 5 bases and J dropped 9 bases, with 4 bases sitting between them. Germline V CDR1 and CDR2: LNHDA, SQIVND (reference sequence). The CDR3 has 10 residues. The material sequenced was peripheral blood. This receptor was obtained from a woman under 30 who had recovered from COVID-19. V and J are TRBV19 and TRBJ1-4; no clear D. In nucleotides, the CDR3 is TGTGCCAGTAGTCCCAAAAAACTGTTTTTT. It is translated as CASSPKKLFF.